This T cell receptor (beta chain) was found in a study of blood T cells in healthy people across ages. V shed 0 bases, J shed 9 bases, and the junction held 11 bases outside the gene matches. The CDR3 covers 16 residues. The V gene's germline CDR1 is SGHTA and CDR2 FQGNSA. Then a second PCR, running roughly 7 to 12 cycles, was carried out with a sample-barcoded 5' primer and a J-beta primer mix. MiXCR, applied by TCRdb to the 5' RACE reads, yields one record per CDR3 protein. The repertoire has fewer than 900,000 distinct CDR3 sequences, around 48% of them found once; the top ten carry 25% to 35%. Total RNA, at least 5.5 micrograms per sample, came from PBMCs.

The V call is TRBV7-2, the J call TRBJ2-1, with 7 bases fitting TRBD1. The TCR was taken from a woman aged 55 to 70 in good health. Material for sequencing was blood. CDR3 loop: CASSLAPGPNRGEQFF. Here the CDR3 DNA reads TGTGCCAGCAGCTTAGCCCCGGGCCCCAACAGGGGTGAGCAGTTCTTC.